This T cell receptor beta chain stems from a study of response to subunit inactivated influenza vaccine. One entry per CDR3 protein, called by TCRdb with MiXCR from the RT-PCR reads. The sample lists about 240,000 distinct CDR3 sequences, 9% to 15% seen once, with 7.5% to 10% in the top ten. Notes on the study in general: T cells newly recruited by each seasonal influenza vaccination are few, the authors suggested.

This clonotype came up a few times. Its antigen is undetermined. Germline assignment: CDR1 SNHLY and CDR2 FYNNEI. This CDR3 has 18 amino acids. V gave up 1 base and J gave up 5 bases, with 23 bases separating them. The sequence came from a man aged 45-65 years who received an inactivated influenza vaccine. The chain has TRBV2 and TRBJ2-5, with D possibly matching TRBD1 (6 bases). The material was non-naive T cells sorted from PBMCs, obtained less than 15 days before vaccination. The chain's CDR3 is CASSEVLRGQESVETQYF. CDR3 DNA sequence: TGTGCCAGCAGTGAAGTACTAAGGGGACAAGAGTCGGTCGAGACCCAGTACTTC.